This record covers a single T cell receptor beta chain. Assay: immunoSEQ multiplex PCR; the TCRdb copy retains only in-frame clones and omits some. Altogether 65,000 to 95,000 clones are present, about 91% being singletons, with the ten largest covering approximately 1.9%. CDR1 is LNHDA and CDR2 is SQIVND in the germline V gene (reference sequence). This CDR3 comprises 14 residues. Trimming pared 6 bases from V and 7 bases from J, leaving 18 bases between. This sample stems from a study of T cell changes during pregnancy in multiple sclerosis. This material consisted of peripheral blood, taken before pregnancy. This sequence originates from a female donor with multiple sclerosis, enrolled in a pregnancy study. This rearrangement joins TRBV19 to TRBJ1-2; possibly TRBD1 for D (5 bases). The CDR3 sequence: CASSLGLRVGGYTF. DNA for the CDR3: TGTGCCAGTAGCCTGGGACTCCGAGTGGGTGGCTACACCTTC.